The next 23 T cell receptor beta chains were all read from a single sample in a study of blood T cell repertoires in COVID-19. Data came from immunoSEQ multiplex PCR; TCRdb stores just in-frame clones and leaves some out. This repertoire shows 150,000 to 200,000 clones, approximately 83% found once; its top ten account for about 2.6%. Material for sequencing was peripheral blood. The receptors were gathered from a human donor with acute or convalescent COVID-19. The donor label of this sample is uncertain.

The CDR3 nucleotides are TGCGCCAGCAGCTCCACTAGCGCGCAAGAGACCCAGTACTTC. Translated: CASSSTSAQETQYF. This rearrangement joins TRBV5-1 to TRBJ2-5; TRBD2 agrees at 7 bases. Germline CDR1 is SGHRS and CDR2 is YFSETQ. V was clipped by 3 bases and J by 2 bases; unmatched bases: 4. This CDR3 has 14 residues.

The CDR3 DNA is TGTGCCAGCACCGTCGGGGGACTACAGAGCTATGGCTACACCTTC. The encoded protein is CASTVGGLQSYGYTF. The gene calls are TRBV2 and TRBJ1-2; D may be TRBD1 (5 bases). Germline loops: CDR1 SNHLY, CDR2 FYNNEI. The CDR3 loop spans 15 amino acids. V lost 7 bases and J lost 4, with 19 bases in between.

The J gene is TRBJ2-2, the V gene TRBV28; tentative D call: TRBD2 (6 bases). The CDR3 extends over 17 amino acids. Germline V lookup: CDR1 MDHEN, CDR2 SYDVKM. The ends were cut back, 1 base at V and 3 bases at J, with 15 bases in the middle. The CDR3 loop is CASSLLTTSSDTGELFF. CDR3 sequence (DNA): TGTGCCAGCAGTTTATTGACAACTAGCTCCGACACCGGGGAGCTGTTTTTT.

The chain links TRBV6-5 to TRBJ2-1; 7 bases line up with TRBD2. The V gene's germline CDR1 is MNHEY and CDR2 SVGAGI. V lost 6 bases and J lost 0; bases outside the gene matches: 5. This CDR3 has 15 residues. CDR3 nucleotide sequence: TGTGCCAGCAGGGCCGGGAGGATCTCCTACAATGAGCAGTTCTTC. Protein: CASRAGRISYNEQFF.

Comments on this clone: This specimen includes other DNA sequences encoding the same CDR3. The chain recombines TRBV5-1 with TRBJ2-2; 11 bases map to TRBD2. There are 17 residues in the CDR3. The ends lost 1 base at V and 6 bases at J; junction bases unmatched: 8. Germline CDR1 and CDR2: SGHRS and YFSETQ. The CDR3 DNA follows: TGCGCCAGCAGCTTGACTAGCGGGGGCCCTCGGGCCGGGGAGCTGTTTTTT. Protein product: CASSLTSGGPRAGELFF. The full variable domain, completed using reference TRBV5-1 and TRBJ2-2, is KAGVTQTPRYLIKTRGQQVTLSCSPISGHRSVSWYQQTPGQGLQFLFEYFSETQRNKGNFPGRFSGRQFSNSRSEMNVSTLELGDSALYLCASSLTSGGPRAGELFFGEGSRLTVL.

The rearrangement joins TRBV11-2 to TRBJ1-2, with a weak D call TRBD1 (5 bases). Between the trimmed V and J ends, which lost 2 bases and 8 bases, there was a span of 21 bases. The germline CDR1 and CDR2 sequences are SGHAT and FQNNGV. This CDR3 is built from 16 residues. The CDR3 nucleotides are TGTGCCAGCAGCTTAAGCTTCACAGGCAGACCAGGGGGCTACACCTTC. Translating gives CASSLSFTGRPGGYTF.

This clone was detected once. The chain joins TRBV28 to TRBJ1-1, with D possibly being TRBD1 (6 bases). The germline V and J ends were trimmed by 8 bases and 3 bases, with 19 bases remaining between them. This CDR3 contains 15 residues. CDR1 and CDR2 (germline): MDHEN, SYDVKM. Written as DNA, the CDR3 is TGTGCCAGCGGATTCACAGGGATCTCTGACACTGAAGCTTTCTTT. Residues: CASGFTGISDTEAFF.

The rearrangement uses TRBV7-2 and TRBJ1-2; a possible D gene is TRBD1 (6 bases). The V gene lost 6 bases and the J gene lost 5 bases, with 19 bases spanning the gap. Per germline, CDR1 SGHTA and CDR2 FQGNSA. CDR3 length: 15 residues. The CDR3 here is CASSSIQGFGYGYTF. CDR3 DNA sequence: TGTGCCAGCAGTTCAATCCAGGGGTTTGGATATGGCTACACCTTC.

This chain joins TRBV5-1 and TRBJ1-1; D not certain. The germline gives CDR1 SGHRS, CDR2 YFSETQ. V was clipped by 4 bases and J by 4 bases, with 14 bases between them. This CDR3 spans 14 amino acids. CDR3 bases: TGCGCCAGCAGCCCACGAGCGTCGAGCACTGAAGCTTTCTTT. It yields the protein CASSPRASSTEAFF.

This clone was picked up one time. The DNA of the CDR3 is TGTGCCAGCAGCTTGAGAGGGGGCCGCACAGATACGCAGTATTTT. Encoded protein: CASSLRGGRTDTQYF. This chain joins TRBV5-6 and TRBJ2-3; TRBD1 matches at 7 bases. V trimming: 1 base; J trimming: 1 base; junction bases outside the gene matches: 3. Per the germline V gene, CDR1 is SGHDT and CDR2 is YYEEEE. The CDR3 contains 15 residues.

The J gene is TRBJ2-2, the V gene TRBV5-5, with TRBD1 as a possible D gene (7 bases). This CDR3 has 15 residues. Germline V gene lookup returns CDR1 SGHKS and CDR2 YYEKEE (reference sequence). V lost 4 bases and J lost 5, with 15 bases in between. Here the CDR3 reads CASSRGPGGTGELFF. The CDR3 DNA reads as TGTGCCAGCAGCCGGGGGCCAGGGGGGACCGGGGAGCTGTTTTTT.

The V gene is TRBV19, the J gene TRBJ1-1; 10 bases map to TRBD1. This CDR3 has 13 residues. The trim removed 9 bases at V and 5 bases at J, leaving 6 bases unmatched. CDR1 and CDR2 (germline): LNHDA, SQIVND (reference sequence). The CDR3 nucleotides are TGTGCCAGCTCAAGGGACAGGGGAACTGAAGCTTTCTTT. This codes for CASSRDRGTEAFF.

V usage is TRBV3-1 (or the pseudogene TRBV3-2) and J usage is TRBJ1-1; D ambiguous. Per the germline V gene, CDR1 is LGHDT and CDR2 is YNNKEL (reference sequence). Trimming took 3 bases from V and 1 from J, leaving 9 bases between them. The CDR3 covers 14 residues. Here the CDR3 reads CASSQSDSNTEAFF. The DNA for the CDR3 is TGTGCCAGCAGCCAGTCGGACTCGAACACTGAAGCTTTCTTT.

The chain recombines TRBV5-1 with TRBJ2-2; 13 nucleotides match TRBD2. The V gene end was trimmed by 4 bases and the J gene end by 7 bases; junction bases not matched to a gene: 16. Germline assignment: CDR1 SGHRS and CDR2 YFSETQ. The CDR3 runs to 19 residues. CDR3: CASSRRNKEGLAGFGELFF. For the CDR3, the DNA is TGCGCCAGCAGCCGAAGAAACAAAGAGGGACTAGCGGGATTCGGGGAGCTGTTTTTT.

The rearrangement links TRBV7-2 to TRBJ2-1; 7 bases are shared with TRBD1. The CDR3 contains 15 residues. Germline values: CDR1 SGHTA, CDR2 FQGNSA. Losses at the gene ends were 4 bases for V and 7 bases for J; bases not matched to a gene: 10. CDR3 nucleotide sequence: TGTGCCAGCAGCTCGGATGACAGGGTTGGGAATGAGCAGTTCTTC. Encoded protein: CASSSDDRVGNEQFF.

The V gene is TRBV28, the J gene TRBJ2-5; 8 positions agree with TRBD2. V lost 3 bases, J lost 5 bases, and 11 bases stayed unmatched. The CDR3 runs to 16 residues. CDR1 and CDR2 from the germline V gene are MDHEN and SYDVKM. The CDR3 coding sequence is TGTGCCAGCAGTTTCTCCGGGACTAGAGGTGCGGAGACCCAGTACTTC. Its translation: CASSFSGTRGAETQYF.

This chain links TRBV27 with TRBJ1-6; D perhaps matches TRBD1 (5 bases). The CDR3 runs 16 residues. V was trimmed by 5 bases and J by 0 bases, leaving 11 bases between them. Per germline, CDR1 MNHEY and CDR2 SMNVEV (reference sequence). The CDR3 DNA reads TGTGCCAGCAGTCTCGGGGACTTCTCCTATAATTCACCCCTCCACTTT. This codes for CASSLGDFSYNSPLHF.

This clone was picked up a small number of times. The CDR3 coding sequence is TGTGCCAGCAGCCCGCCCGCGGGAGGGGCTTACGAGCAGTACTTC. Translated, it gives CASSPPAGGAYEQYF. The V gene is TRBV4-2, the J gene TRBJ2-7; 9 bases fit TRBD2. The CDR3 runs 15 residues. With 4 bases clipped from V and 4 bases from J, the junction kept 8 bases outside the gene matches. Looked up from germline, CDR1 is LGHNA and CDR2 is YNFKEQ.

A few counts support this clone. This chain uses TRBV2 with TRBJ2-7, with D possibly matching TRBD2 (5 bases). CDR3 length: 17 amino acids. Per the germline V gene, CDR1 is SNHLY and CDR2 is FYNNEI. Trimming removed 2 bases from V and 4 bases from J, with 21 bases in between. The CDR3 bases are TGTGCCAGCAGTGAACTCCCCTGGACTGCCAAGAGTTACGAGCAGTACTTC. Protein: CASSELPWTAKSYEQYF.

The genes are TRBV19 and TRBJ2-1; 8 bases agree with TRBD2. The CDR3 has 13 amino acids. V lost 8 bases, J lost 6 bases, and 6 bases stayed unmatched. CDR1 is LNHDA and CDR2 is SQIVND in the germline V gene (reference sequence). CDR3 amino acids: CASGGSGTNEQFF. In DNA form, the CDR3 reads TGTGCCAGTGGCGGTAGCGGGACCAATGAGCAGTTCTTC.

The rearrangement uses TRBV2 and TRBJ1-1; 8 bases are shared with TRBD1. Germline-derived CDR1 and CDR2 are SNHLY and FYNNEI. Trimming took 5 bases from V and 10 from J; bases not matched to a gene: 6. The CDR3 length is 12 residues. CDR3 loop: CASSSKTGAAFF. The CDR3 DNA reads as TGTGCCAGCAGTTCAAAGACAGGGGCAGCTTTCTTT.

CDR3 amino acids: CASSLEGQSNQPQHF. CDR3 bases: TGTGCCAGCAGCTTGGAGGGACAGAGCAATCAGCCCCAGCATTTT. The genes are TRBV7-6 and TRBJ1-5; 7 nucleotides match TRBD1. Germline loops: CDR1 SGHVS, CDR2 FNYEAQ. This CDR3 has 15 residues. V was clipped by 3 bases and J by 1 base; unmatched bases: 3.

The CDR3 nucleotides are TGTGCCCTGGAGGAGGGGGCGGACACTGAAGCTTTCTTT. Its translation is CALEEGADTEAFF. V usage is TRBV30 and J usage is TRBJ1-1; 7 bases align to TRBD1. V lost 8 bases and J lost 3; bases outside the gene matches: 9. This CDR3 has 13 amino acids. Per germline, CDR1 GTSNPN and CDR2 SVGIG (reference sequence).